A selection of T cell receptor beta chains follows, all from one sample in a study of cytomegalovirus exposure and HLA in healthy donors. Sequencing used immunoSEQ multiplex PCR; TCRdb keeps in-frame clones, though not all of them. The table records 150,000 to 200,000 clones, 85% of them present only once. The sequenced sample consisted of PBMCs. These receptors all come from a man younger than 35 in good health and CMV-seropositive. The CDR3 runs from the conserved cysteine through the conserved F or W. Fields, in order: V gene, J gene, CDR3 protein.

TRBV6-1	TRBJ1-1	CASSEGAGTGGTEAFF
TRBV10-3	TRBJ1-2	CAISEGPGKNYGYTF
TRBV10-3	TRBJ1-1	CGVAGGTEAFF
TRBV4-2	TRBJ1-2	CASSQEWRGVYGYTF
TRBV5-6	TRBJ2-1	CASSLPGLAGQDEQFF
TRBV9	TRBJ2-2	CASSAVAGANTGELFF
TRBV19	TRBJ2-1	CASRTTNGGRANEQFF
TRBV4-3	TRBJ2-1	CASSQDLRGGGGEQFF
TRBV5-1	TRBJ2-7	CASRPGSSYEQYF
TRBV4-3	TRBJ1-4	CASSQNPGQSNEKLFF
TRBV10-3	TRBJ2-7	CAISLSGLAGYEQYF